Listed below are T cell receptor beta chains from one sample, sequenced in a study of blood T cell repertoires in COVID-19. Here immunoSEQ multiplex PCR was the method, and the copy in TCRdb shows in-frame clones only, minus some. The sample lists hundreds of thousands of clones, around nine tenths occurring once. Sequences were obtained from peripheral blood. The source of these receptors is a man aged 60 to 69 with COVID-19, enrolled during active disease. CDR3s include the opening cysteine and the closing phenylalanine or tryptophan.

v_call cdr3_aa
TRBV9 CASSQSQGAYNEQFF
TRBV10-3 CAIRQGSNEQFF
TRBV30 CAWLGLAGGEQFF
TRBV5-1 CASNPRGKPNGYEQYF
TRBV7-3 CASSSGLSETQYF
TRBV28 CASRKPGMGEQYF
TRBV11-2 CASSSTGGRYEQYF
TRBV6-5 CASSSDRGNQPQHF
TRBV4-1 CASSPGGGRTDTQYF
TRBV5-6 CASSSAGLAGGRHEQFF
TRBV2 CASSANSGRIAGELFF